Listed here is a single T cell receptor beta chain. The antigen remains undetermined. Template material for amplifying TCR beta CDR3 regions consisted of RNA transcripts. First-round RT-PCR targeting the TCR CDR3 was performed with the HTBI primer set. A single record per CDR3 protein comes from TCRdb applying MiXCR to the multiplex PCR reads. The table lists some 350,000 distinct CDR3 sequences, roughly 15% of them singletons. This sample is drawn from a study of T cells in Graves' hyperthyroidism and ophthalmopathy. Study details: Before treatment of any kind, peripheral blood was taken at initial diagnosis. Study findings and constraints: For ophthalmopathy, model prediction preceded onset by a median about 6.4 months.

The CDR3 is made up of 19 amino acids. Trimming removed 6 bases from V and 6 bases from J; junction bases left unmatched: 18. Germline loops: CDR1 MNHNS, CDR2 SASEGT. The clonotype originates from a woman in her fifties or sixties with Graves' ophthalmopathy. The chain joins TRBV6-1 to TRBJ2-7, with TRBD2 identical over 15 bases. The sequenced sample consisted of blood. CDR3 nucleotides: TGTGCCAGCAGCCGCGCCTCGCCCGGACTAGCGGGAGGGCCGGGCGAGCAGTACTTC. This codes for CASSRASPGLAGGPGEQYF.